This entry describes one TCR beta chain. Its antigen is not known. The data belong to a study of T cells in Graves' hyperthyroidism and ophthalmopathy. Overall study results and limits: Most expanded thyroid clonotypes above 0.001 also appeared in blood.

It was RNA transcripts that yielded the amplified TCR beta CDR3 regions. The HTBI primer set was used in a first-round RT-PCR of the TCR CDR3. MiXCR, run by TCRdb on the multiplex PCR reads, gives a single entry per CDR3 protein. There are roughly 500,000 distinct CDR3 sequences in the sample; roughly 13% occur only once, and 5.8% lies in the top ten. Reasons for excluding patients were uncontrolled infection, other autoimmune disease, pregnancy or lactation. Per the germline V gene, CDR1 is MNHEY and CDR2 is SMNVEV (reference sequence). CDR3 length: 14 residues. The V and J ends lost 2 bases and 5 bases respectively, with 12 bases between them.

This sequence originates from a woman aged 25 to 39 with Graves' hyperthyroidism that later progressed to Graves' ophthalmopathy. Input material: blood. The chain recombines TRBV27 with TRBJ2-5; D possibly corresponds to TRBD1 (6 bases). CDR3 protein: CASSLVLGAETQYF. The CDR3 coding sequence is TGTGCCAGCAGTTTAGTTTTGGGGGCCGAGACCCAGTACTTC.